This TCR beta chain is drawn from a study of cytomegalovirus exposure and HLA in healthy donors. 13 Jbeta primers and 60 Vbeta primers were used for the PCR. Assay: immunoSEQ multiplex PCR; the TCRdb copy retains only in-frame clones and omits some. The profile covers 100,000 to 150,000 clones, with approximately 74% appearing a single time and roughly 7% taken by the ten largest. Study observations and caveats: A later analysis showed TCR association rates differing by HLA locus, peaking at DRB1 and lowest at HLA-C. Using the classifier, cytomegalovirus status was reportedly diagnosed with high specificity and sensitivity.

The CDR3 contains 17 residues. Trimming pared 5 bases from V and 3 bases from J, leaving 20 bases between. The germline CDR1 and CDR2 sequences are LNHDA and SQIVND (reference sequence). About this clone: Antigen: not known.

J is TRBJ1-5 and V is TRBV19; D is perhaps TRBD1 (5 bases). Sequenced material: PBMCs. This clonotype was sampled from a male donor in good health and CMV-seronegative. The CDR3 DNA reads TGTGCCAGTAGTCCCCCCATCATGGGGCTTCTCAATCAGCCCCAGCATTTT. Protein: CASSPPIMGLLNQPQHF. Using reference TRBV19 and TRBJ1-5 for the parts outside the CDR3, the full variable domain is DGGITQSPKYLFRKEGQNVTLSCEQNLNHDAMYWYRQDPGQGLRLIYYSQIVNDFQKGDIAEGYSVSREKKESFPLTVTSAQKNPTAFYLCASSPPIMGLLNQPQHFGDGTRLSIL.